A single sample gave rise to the 20 T cell receptor gamma chains below, sequenced in a study of intestinal T cells in coeliac disease. Nine to ten formalin-fixed paraffin-embedded scrolls, each 5 µm thick, supplied each case's genomic DNA. LymphoTrack primers amplified TRG sequences from about 200 ng of biopsy DNA. TCRdb applied CATT to the multiplex PCR reads for clone calling. The profile covers about 520 gamma-chain clones, with 53% appearing a single time and 40% to 45% taken by the ten largest. Material: a duodenal biopsy. These TCRs come from a human donor who served as a control with a normal duodenal biopsy, not a healthy volunteer.

V and J are TRGV8 and TRGJP1. The CDR3 is 13 residues long. The V gene end was trimmed by 3 bases and the J gene end by 5 bases; junction bases not matched to a gene: 3. Germline V gives CDR1 VENAVY, CDR2 YDSYNSRV. CDR3 residues: CATWDSTGWFKIF. DNA for the CDR3: TGTGCCACCTGGGATTCAACTGGTTGGTTCAAGATATTT.

This clone was detected a few times. The V call is TRGV10, the J call TRGJP1. TRGV10 is treated as an ORF (open reading frame) with a function not yet certain. The CDR3 extends over 15 amino acids. The V gene end was trimmed by 13 bases and the J gene end by 6 bases; junction bases not matched to a gene: 18. As DNA, the CDR3 is TGTGCTGTTTTCCATCTCGGGTGCGCTGGTTGGTTCAAGATATTT. This encodes CAVFHLGCAGWFKIF.

This clone was found once. V usage is TRGV10 and J usage is TRGJP1. Being an ORF, TRGV10 has a function that is uncertain. The CDR3 loop spans 15 amino acids. V was pared by 8 bases and J by 1 base, with 8 bases of the junction left unmatched. CDR3 sequence: CAAWENVTTGWFKIF. The CDR3 DNA follows: TGTGCTGCGTGGGAGAATGTTACCACTGGTTGGTTCAAGATATTT.

In the case of this clone: A much larger clone differs by one base, so this may be a read error. At the DNA level, this CDR3 is encoded by other sequences in the same sample as well. The J gene is TRGJ1 or TRGJ2, the V gene TRGV10. TRGV10 is an open reading frame, and its role is uncertain. The trim removed 8 bases at V and 5 bases at J, leaving 19 bases unmatched. The CDR3 sequence is 16 residues long. DNA for the CDR3: TGTGCTGCGTGGGAGATCCATGGTCGGGCCGATTATAAGAAACTCTTT. Its translation: CAAWEIHGRADYKKLF.

In DNA form, the CDR3 reads TGTGCCACCTGGGACGGTTCGGGTATCTATAAGAAACTCTTT. Translating gives CATWDGSGIYKKLF. The genes are TRGV2 and TRGJ1 or TRGJ2. The CDR3 consists of 14 residues. Trimming took 1 base from V and 7 from J; bases not matched to a gene: 10. The germline CDR1 and CDR2 sequences are EGSNGY and YDSYNSKV.

This clone is judged large. The rearrangement uses TRGV2 and TRGJ1 or TRGJ2. J gave up 4 bases and V 0 bases, and 3 bases lay outside the gene matches. This CDR3 region has 13 residues. Germline CDR1 EGSNGY, CDR2 YDSYNSKV. CDR3 in amino acids: CATWDGRYYKKLF. The CDR3 DNA reads TGTGCCACCTGGGACGGGCGATATTATAAGAAACTCTTT.

On this clone: A read error likely explains why the TCRdb protein, taken from a much larger clone, differs from this DNA's translation at residue 8; the protein shown is translated from the DNA. The chain combines TRGV10 with TRGJP1. TRGV10 is an open reading frame, and its role is uncertain. The CDR3 runs 18 residues. V lost 8 bases to trimming and J lost 2 bases; unmatched junction nucleotides: 18. The CDR3 sequence: CAAWDYTPLRTTGWFKIF. DNA for the CDR3: TGTGCTGCGTGGGATTATACCCCCCTGAGAACCACTGGTTGGTTCAAGATATTT.

V gene TRGV4 combines with J gene TRGJ1 or TRGJ2. The CDR3 has 13 amino acids. Germline V gives CDR1 EGSTGY, CDR2 YDSYTSSV. The CDR3 DNA is TGTGCACCTGGTCCAGTCTGTTATTATAAGAAACTCTTT. This translates into CAPGPVCYYKKLF.

Judged by abundance, this clone is large. The chain combines TRGV8 with TRGJ1 or TRGJ2. The germline gives CDR1 VENAVY, CDR2 YDSYNSRV. The CDR3 loop spans 12 amino acids. Trimming took 2 bases from V and 12 from J; bases not matched to a gene: 10. Here the CDR3 reads CATWDICAAKLF. In DNA form, the CDR3 reads TGTGCCACCTGGGATATTTGTGCGGCGAAACTCTTT.

This rearrangement joins TRGV9 to TRGJP1. CDR3 length equals 13 residues. J was trimmed by 7 bases and V by 2 bases; bases with no gene match: 4. Germline CDR1 GITISATS, CDR2 ISYDGTV (reference sequence). CDR3 bases: TGTGCCTTGTGGGAGGATCTTGGTTGGTTCAAGATATTT. Its protein is CALWEDLGWFKIF.

This CDR3 reads CATCPGYKKLF. The CDR3 region has the DNA TGTGCCACCTGCCCAGGGTATAAGAAACTCTTT. This chain joins TRGV3 and TRGJ1 or TRGJ2. The J segment lost 7 bases and the V segment lost 7 bases, leaving 7 bases of the junction unmatched. The V gene's germline CDR1 is VTNTFY and CDR2 YDVSTARD (reference sequence). The CDR3 spans 11 residues.

This clone has a handful of counts. The chain employs TRGV3 and TRGJP2. From germline, CDR1 is VTNTFY and CDR2 YDVSTARD (reference sequence). The CDR3 is made up of 16 amino acids. V trimming: 12 bases; J trimming: 3 bases; junction bases outside the gene matches: 19. CDR3 sequence reads: CAAYRDFSGSDWIKTF. CDR3 DNA: TGTGCCGCTTATAGGGACTTTAGCGGTAGTGATTGGATCAAGACGTTT.

The V gene is TRGV4, the J gene TRGJ1 or TRGJ2. CDR1 is EGSTGY, CDR2 YDSYTSSV, per germline. Germline trimming cut 11 bases from V and 11 bases from J; bases unmatched to any gene: 12. This CDR3 comprises 10 residues. CDR3 in DNA: TGTGCCAGCCTGCGATGGGAGAAACTCTTT. Protein product: CASLRWEKLF.

This clone was picked up a small number of times. The V and J genes are TRGV11 and TRGJP1. TRGV11 is treated as an ORF (open reading frame) with a function not yet certain. V lost 5 bases and J lost 7; bases outside the gene matches: 13. CDR3 length equals 16 residues. The CDR3 protein is CACWIIDLVLGWFKIF. Written as DNA, the CDR3 is TGTGCCTGCTGGATTATCGACTTAGTACTTGGTTGGTTCAAGATATTT.

About this clone: This DNA's translation and the protein TCRdb lists, from a much larger clone, do not match at residue 8, likely due to a read error; the protein shown is translated from the DNA. CDR3 protein: CAAWDYPSTGWFKIF. The CDR3 DNA reads TGTGCTGCGTGGGATTATCCCTCCACTGGTTGGTTCAAGATATTT. The rearrangement joins TRGV10 to TRGJP1. TRGV10 is an ORF, and what it does is uncertain. This CDR3 is 15 amino acids long. The J segment lost 3 bases and the V segment lost 8 bases, leaving 10 bases of the junction unmatched.

The rearrangement joins TRGV4 to TRGJ1 or TRGJ2. Germline-derived CDR1 and CDR2 are EGSTGY and YDSYTSSV. Unmatched junction bases numbered 9, after V lost 1 base and J lost 3 bases. The CDR3 has 15 amino acids. The CDR3 DNA follows: TGTGCCACCTGGGATGGCTCCTTATCTTATTATAAGAAACTCTTT. Encoded protein: CATWDGSLSYYKKLF.

This clone was detected only once. This chain uses TRGV10 with TRGJP1. TRGV10 is recorded as an ORF, its role being uncertain. V lost 8 bases, J lost 7 bases, and 11 bases stayed unmatched. CDR3 size: 14 residues. This chain's CDR3 is CAAWDVPRGWFKIF. DNA of the CDR3: TGTGCTGCGTGGGACGTACCACGTGGTTGGTTCAAGATATTT.

The V gene is TRGV4, the J gene TRGJ1 or TRGJ2. There are 13 residues in the CDR3. V was clipped by 10 bases and J by 4 bases; unmatched bases: 13. Germline lookup yields CDR1 EGSTGY and CDR2 YDSYTSSV. CDR3 in DNA: TGTGCCACTGGGATGGCCCTATATTATAAGAAACTCTTT. This translates into CATGMALYYKKLF.

This rearrangement joins TRGV3 to TRGJ1 or TRGJ2. Germline CDR1 reads VTNTFY; CDR2 reads YDVSTARD (reference sequence). The CDR3 spans 14 residues. V was pared by 0 bases and J by 10 bases, with 12 bases of the junction left unmatched. The CDR3 DNA sequence: TGTGCCACCTGGGACAGGCTATGTATTATAAAGAAACTCTTT. Its protein is CATWDRLCIIKKLF.

This chain links TRGV10 with TRGJP1. TRGV10 is an open reading frame, and its role is uncertain. The trim removed 11 bases at V and 8 bases at J, leaving 15 bases unmatched. The CDR3 is made up of 14 amino acids. The CDR3 region is CAAVGVRQGWFKIF. In DNA, the CDR3 is TGTGCTGCGGTGGGAGTTAGGCAGGGTTGGTTCAAGATATTT.